One and the same sample provided the 17 T cell receptor beta chains below, sequenced in a study of CD8 T cells in ankylosing spondylitis. TCRdb re-called the 5' RACE reads through MiXCR, storing one row per CDR3 protein. The sample has a few hundred thousand distinct CDR3 sequences, roughly a tenth seen once. The sequenced sample consisted of blood, either unsorted or a sorted T cell fraction (not recorded which). The receptors here all came from a male donor with ankylosing spondylitis or in good health (not recorded which).

The table lists this clonotype with a few counts. The gene calls are TRBV28 and TRBJ1-1; 7 bases align to TRBD1. Germline CDR1 is MDHEN and CDR2 is SYDVKM. This CDR3 is built from 15 residues. Trimming took 3 bases from V and 5 from J; bases not matched to a gene: 9. The CDR3 sequence: CASSFGGGRRTEAFF. The CDR3 DNA sequence: TGTGCCAGCAGTTTTGGAGGGGGCAGAAGGACTGAAGCTTTCTTT. The full variable domain, with the rest looked up from reference TRBV28 and TRBJ1-1, is DVKVTQSSRYLVKRTGEKVFLECVQDMDHENMFWYRQDPGLGLRLIYFSYDVKMKEKGDIPEGYSVSREKKERFSLILESASTNQTSMYLCASSFGGGRRTEAFFGQGTRLTVV.

Many counts were recorded for this clonotype. The chain joins TRBV5-6 to TRBJ2-7; TRBD1 matches 9 bases. The CDR3 length is 15 residues. The germline V gene has CDR1 SGHDT and CDR2 YYEEEE. V shed 1 base and J 0 bases; nucleotides not matched to a gene: 2. The CDR3 reads CASSLPTGGSYEQYF. In nucleotides, the CDR3 is TGTGCCAGCAGCTTGCCGACAGGGGGCTCCTACGAGCAGTACTTC.

The sample holds many counts of this clonotype. The chain recombines TRBV12-3 or TRBV12-4 with TRBJ2-5; D tentatively fits TRBD1 or TRBD2 (7 bases each). This CDR3 has 15 amino acids. The V end lost 3 bases, the J end lost 1 base, and 12 bases lay between the germline ends. This chain's CDR3 is CASSFPRGGQETQYF. The CDR3 bases are TGTGCCAGCAGTTTCCCCAGGGGGGGCCAAGAGACCCAGTACTTC.

The table lists this clonotype with many counts. The chain links TRBV5-1 to TRBJ2-2; D tentatively reads TRBD1 or TRBD2 (5 bases each). The CDR3 totals 15 residues. CDR1 and CDR2 from the germline V gene are SGHRS and YFSETQ. V dropped 2 bases and J dropped 5 bases, with 13 bases sitting between them. The CDR3 here is CASSFLRERTGELFF. CDR3 nucleotide sequence: TGCGCCAGCAGCTTTCTCAGGGAGAGGACCGGGGAGCTGTTTTTT.

CDR3 DNA sequence: TGCGCCAGCAGCATCGGGACTCGAACAGATACGCAGTATTTT. It is translated as CASSIGTRTDTQYF. This chain links TRBV5-1 with TRBJ2-3; a possible D gene is TRBD2 (6 bases). The CDR3 is 14 amino acids. V lost 4 bases and J lost 3, with 12 bases in between. CDR1 is SGHRS, CDR2 YFSETQ, per germline.

This clonotype was found many times. The chain recombines TRBV10-3 with TRBJ2-1; D might be TRBD1 or TRBD2, each matching 5 bases. Per germline, CDR1 ENHRY and CDR2 SYGVKD. This CDR3 is 16 amino acids long. V lost 8 bases to trimming and J lost 0 bases, with 17 bases between them. CDR3 DNA: TGTGCCATCGGCCGGGGCGGTAGGGGCTCCTACAATGAGCAGTTCTTC. Its translation: CAIGRGGRGSYNEQFF.

There are a few counts of this clonotype. The chain has TRBV18 and TRBJ1-5; a weak D match, TRBD1 (5 bases). This CDR3 is 16 amino acids long. V lost 3 bases, J lost 6 bases, and 18 bases lay in between. Germline assignment: CDR1 KGHSH and CDR2 LQKENI. As DNA, the CDR3 is TGTGCCAGCTCACCCCCGCGGTCTATAAGGGGTCAGCCCCAGCATTTT. Translating gives CASSPPRSIRGQPQHF.

This clonotype has a count of ten or more. The rearrangement links TRBV27 to TRBJ2-3; D gene unclear. This CDR3 has 13 amino acids. CDR1 MNHEY and CDR2 SMNVEV come from the germline V gene (reference sequence). V was cut by 4 bases and J by 2 bases, with 7 bases left in between. CDR3 nucleotide sequence: TGTGCCAGCAGTTGGACGAACACAGATACGCAGTATTTT. Protein product: CASSWTNTDTQYF.

At least ten counts were recorded for this clonotype. J is TRBJ2-2 and V is TRBV12-3 or TRBV12-4; 7 bases are shared with TRBD1. The length of the CDR3 is 15 residues. Unmatched junction bases numbered 8, after V lost 6 bases and J lost 4 bases. This chain's CDR3 is CASRNTGAGTGELFF. CDR3 coding DNA: TGTGCCAGCAGAAATACAGGGGCGGGCACCGGGGAGCTGTTTTTT.

This clonotype was seen at least ten times. The J gene is TRBJ1-6, the V gene TRBV5-1; 9 nucleotides align to TRBD1. With V trimmed by 3 bases and J by 9 bases, 10 bases remained unmatched. Germline CDR1 is SGHRS and CDR2 is YFSETQ. The CDR3 covers 16 residues. The CDR3 DNA reads as TGCGCCAGCAGCTGGGGCGGACAGGGGACGGGTTCACCCCTCCACTTT. This gives the protein CASSWGGQGTGSPLHF.

This clonotype has more than one count but fewer than ten. The chain recombines TRBV11-3 with TRBJ2-3; D gene uncertain. Germline assignment: CDR1 SGHNT and CDR2 YENEEA. The V and J ends lost 5 bases and 2 bases respectively, with 5 bases between them. The CDR3 is made up of 12 amino acids. The CDR3 loop reads CASSMHTDTQYF. The DNA of the CDR3 is TGTGCCAGCAGCATGCACACAGATACGCAGTATTTT.

The genes are TRBV5-1 and TRBJ2-1; possibly TRBD2 for D (5 bases). The CDR3 is 16 amino acids. Deletions cut 1 base from V and 7 bases from J, with 18 bases between. Germline CDR1 SGHRS, CDR2 YFSETQ. CDR3 nucleotide sequence: TGCGCCAGCAGCTTGACCCCCACAGAGGGTTGGAATGAGCAGTTCTTC. Protein sequence: CASSLTPTEGWNEQFF.

As concerns this clonotype: One end of the junction does not line up with germline, which may come from a read error. The genes are TRBV20-1 and TRBJ1-2, with 12 bases fitting TRBD1. This CDR3 contains 17 residues. Germline values: CDR1 DFQATT, CDR2 SNEGSKA (reference sequence). Written as DNA, the CDR3 is TGCTGTGCTAGATATAAGGGACAGGGGGCTATAAACTATGGCTACACCTTC. It is translated as CCARYKGQGAINYGYTF.

This clonotype was detected ten times or more. The rearrangement links TRBV5-1 to TRBJ2-3, with TRBD1 as a possible D gene (6 bases). This CDR3 region has 13 residues. Trimming removed 1 base at V and 5 bases at J, with 8 bases between. Germline values: CDR1 SGHRS, CDR2 YFSETQ. CDR3 residues: CASSLIQGDTQYF. In nucleotides, the CDR3 is TGCGCCAGCAGCTTGATACAGGGAGATACGCAGTATTTT.

J is TRBJ2-3 and V is TRBV5-1, with D possibly matching TRBD1 (5 bases). The CDR3 is 13 amino acids. Per germline, CDR1 SGHRS and CDR2 YFSETQ. V gave up 5 bases and J gave up 5 bases, with 12 bases separating them. The DNA of the CDR3 is TGCGCCAGCAGGGGGCTTGGTGTAGATACGCAGTATTTT. It encodes CASRGLGVDTQYF.

J is TRBJ2-5 and V is TRBV7-9; D unresolved. This CDR3 spans 14 amino acids. Germline V lookup: CDR1 SEHNR, CDR2 FQNEAQ (reference sequence). The V and J ends lost 5 bases and 0 bases respectively, with 10 bases between them. The CDR3 reads CASSPSNYQETQYF. The CDR3 DNA reads TGTGCCAGCAGCCCTTCTAATTACCAAGAGACCCAGTACTTC.

This clonotype was counted ten times or more. This chain joins TRBV20-1 and TRBJ2-7; D is perhaps TRBD2 (5 bases). There are 13 residues in the CDR3. V was trimmed by 3 bases and J by 3 bases, leaving 12 bases between them. CDR1 and CDR2 from the germline V gene are DFQATT and SNEGSKA (reference sequence). The CDR3 DNA sequence: TGCAGTGCTAGGTGGGCGGGTAGCTACGAGCAGTACTTC. Its protein product is CSARWAGSYEQYF.